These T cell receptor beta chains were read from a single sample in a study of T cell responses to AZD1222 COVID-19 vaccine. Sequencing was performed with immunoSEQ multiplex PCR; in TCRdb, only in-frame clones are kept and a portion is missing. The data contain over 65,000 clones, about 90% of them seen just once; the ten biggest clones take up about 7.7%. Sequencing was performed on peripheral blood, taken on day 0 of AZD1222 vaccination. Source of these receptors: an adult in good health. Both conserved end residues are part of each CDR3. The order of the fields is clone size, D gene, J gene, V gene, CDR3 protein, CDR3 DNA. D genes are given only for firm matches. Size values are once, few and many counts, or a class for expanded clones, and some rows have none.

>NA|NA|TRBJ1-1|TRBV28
CASSLNGVAEAFF
TGTGCCAGCAGTCTGAACGGGGTCGCTGAAGCTTTCTTT
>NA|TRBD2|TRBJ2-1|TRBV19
CASSTETSGPYSEQFF
TGTGCCAGTAGTACCGAGACTAGCGGGCCCTACAGTGAGCAGTTCTTC
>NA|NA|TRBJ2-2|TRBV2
CASNNANTGELFF
TGTGCCAGCAATAACGCGAACACCGGGGAGCTGTTTTTT
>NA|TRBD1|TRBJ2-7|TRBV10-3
CATSTGKGSEQYF
TGTGCCACCTCGACAGGGAAGGGGTCCGAGCAGTACTTC
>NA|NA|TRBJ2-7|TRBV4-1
CASSQEVFATYEQYF
TGCGCCAGCAGCCAAGAGGTGTTTGCCACCTACGAGCAGTACTTC
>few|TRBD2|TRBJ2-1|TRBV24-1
CATSDSGLSGSSYNEQFF
TGTGCCACCAGTGATTCGGGCCTCAGCGGGAGCTCCTACAATGAGCAGTTCTTC
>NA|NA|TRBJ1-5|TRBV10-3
CAISEYGSISNQPQHF
TGTGCCATCAGTGAGTATGGAAGCATTAGCAATCAGCCCCAGCATTTT
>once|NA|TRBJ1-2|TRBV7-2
CASSLDGQPLYGYTF
TGTGCCAGCAGCTTAGACGGACAGCCTCTCTATGGCTACACCTTC
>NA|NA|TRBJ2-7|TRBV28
CASSWPLLGEKYEQYF
TGTGCCAGCAGTTGGCCCCTACTAGGGGAGAAGTACGAGCAGTACTTC
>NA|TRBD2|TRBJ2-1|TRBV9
CASSVVVGLDTDEQFF
TGTGCCAGCAGCGTAGTCGTGGGACTAGATACGGATGAGCAGTTCTTC
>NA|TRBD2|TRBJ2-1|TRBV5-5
CASSLAGRASYNEQFF
TGTGCCAGCAGCTTGGCCGGGAGGGCCTCCTACAATGAGCAGTTCTTC
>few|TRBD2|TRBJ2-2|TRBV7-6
CASSAQAQTSGGAWTGELFF
TGTGCCAGCAGCGCCCAGGCGCAAACTAGCGGGGGGGCGTGGACCGGGGAGCTGTTTTTT
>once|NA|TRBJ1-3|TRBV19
CATGGFSGNTIYF
TGTGCCACCGGGGGGTTCTCTGGAAACACCATATATTTT
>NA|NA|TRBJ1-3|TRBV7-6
CASSYSPSSGNTIYF
TGTGCCAGCAGCTACAGCCCTTCCTCTGGAAACACCATATATTTT
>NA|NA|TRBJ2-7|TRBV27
CASSSRPHNEQYF
TGTGCCAGCAGTTCCCGGCCGCACAACGAGCAGTACTTC
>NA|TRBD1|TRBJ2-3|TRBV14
CASSPGTGRTDTQYF
TGTGCCAGCAGCCCCGGGACAGGGAGGACAGATACGCAGTATTTT
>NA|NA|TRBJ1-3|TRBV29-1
CSVAGYGTPGNTIYF
TGCAGCGTTGCCGGATACGGGACTCCTGGAAACACCATATATTTT
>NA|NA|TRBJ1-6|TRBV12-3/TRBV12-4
CASRMTPAPLHF
TGTGCCAGCAGAATGACCCCTGCACCCCTCCACTTT
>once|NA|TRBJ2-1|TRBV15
CATSRDQGSGKEQFF
TGTGCCACCAGCAGAGATCAGGGTTCGGGAAAAGAGCAGTTCTTC
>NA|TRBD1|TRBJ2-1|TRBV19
CASSTTGTGTNEQFF
TGTGCCAGTAGTACCACCGGGACAGGGACCAATGAGCAGTTCTTC
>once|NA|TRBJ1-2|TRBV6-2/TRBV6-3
CASSYQGNYGYTF
TGTGCCAGCAGTTACCAGGGAAACTATGGCTACACCTTC
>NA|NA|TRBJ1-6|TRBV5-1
CASSSVVNSPLHF
TGCGCCAGCAGCTCAGTAGTGAATTCACCCCTCCACTTT